Detailed here is one TCR beta chain. Antigen: not known. TCRB transcripts that were expressed got sequenced, as all of the isolated RNA had been reverse transcribed. Assay: immunoSEQ multiplex PCR; the TCRdb copy retains only in-frame clones and omits some. The sample yields 300,000 to 350,000 clones, about 19% seen once. These data are taken from a study of beta chain features in type 1 diabetes. Findings and limits, study-wide: Junctions at VDJ sites from type 1 diabetes patients had fewer insertions and more deletions.

Sequencing was carried out using naive CD4+ T cells from blood. The sequence was obtained from a woman younger than 35 in good health.

CDR3 sequence reads: CASSDAGTGDYEQYF. CDR3 DNA: TGTGCCAGCAGTGATGCCGGGACAGGGGACTACGAGCAGTACTTC. The rearrangement uses TRBV25-1 and TRBJ2-7, with TRBD1 identical over 10 bases. The CDR3 covers 15 residues. The ends lost 3 bases at V and 3 bases at J; junction bases unmatched: 5. Germline loops: CDR1 MGHDK, CDR2 SYGVNS.